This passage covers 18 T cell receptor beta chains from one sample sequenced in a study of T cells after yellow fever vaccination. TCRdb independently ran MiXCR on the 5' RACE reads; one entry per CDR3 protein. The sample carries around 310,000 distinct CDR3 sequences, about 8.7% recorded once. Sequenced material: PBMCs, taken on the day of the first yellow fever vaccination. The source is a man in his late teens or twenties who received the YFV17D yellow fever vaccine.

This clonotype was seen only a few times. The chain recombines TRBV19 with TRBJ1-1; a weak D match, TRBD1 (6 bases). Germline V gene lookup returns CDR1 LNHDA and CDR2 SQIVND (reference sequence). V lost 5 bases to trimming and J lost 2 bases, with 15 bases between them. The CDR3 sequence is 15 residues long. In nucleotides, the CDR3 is TGTGCCAGTAGTCCCCTGACAGGTGGAAACACTGAAGCTTTCTTT. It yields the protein CASSPLTGGNTEAFF.

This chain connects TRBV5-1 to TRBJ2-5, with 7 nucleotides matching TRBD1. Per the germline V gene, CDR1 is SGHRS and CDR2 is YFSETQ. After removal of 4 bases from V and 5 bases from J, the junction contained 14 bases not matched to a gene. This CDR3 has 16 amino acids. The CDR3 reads CASSLDRARGRETQYF. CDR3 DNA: TGCGCCAGCAGCCTTGACAGGGCTAGGGGGCGCGAGACCCAGTACTTC.

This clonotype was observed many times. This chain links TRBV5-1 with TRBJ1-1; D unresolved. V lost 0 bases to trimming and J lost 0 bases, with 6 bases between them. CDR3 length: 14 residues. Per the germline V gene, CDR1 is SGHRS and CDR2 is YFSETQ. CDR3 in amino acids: CASSLVGMNTEAFF. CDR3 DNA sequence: TGCGCCAGCAGCTTGGTTGGGATGAACACTGAAGCTTTCTTT.

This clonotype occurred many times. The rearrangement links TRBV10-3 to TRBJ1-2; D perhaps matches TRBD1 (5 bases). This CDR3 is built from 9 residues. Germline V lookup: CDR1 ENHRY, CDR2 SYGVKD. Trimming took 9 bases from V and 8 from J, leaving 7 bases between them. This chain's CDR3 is CAIGDGYTF. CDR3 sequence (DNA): TGTGCCATAGGGGACGGCTACACCTTC.

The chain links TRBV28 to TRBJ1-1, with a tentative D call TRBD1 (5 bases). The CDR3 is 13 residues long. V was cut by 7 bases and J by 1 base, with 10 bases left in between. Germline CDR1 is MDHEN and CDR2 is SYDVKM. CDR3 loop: CASTPGPNTEAFF. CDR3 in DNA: TGTGCCAGCACTCCGGGGCCGAACACTGAAGCTTTCTTT.

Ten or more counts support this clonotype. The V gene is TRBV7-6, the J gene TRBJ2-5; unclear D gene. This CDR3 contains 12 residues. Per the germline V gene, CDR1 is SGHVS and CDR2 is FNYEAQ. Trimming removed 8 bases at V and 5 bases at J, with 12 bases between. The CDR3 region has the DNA TGTGCCAGCGGGCCGGTGGGGGAGACCCAGTACTTC. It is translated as CASGPVGETQYF.

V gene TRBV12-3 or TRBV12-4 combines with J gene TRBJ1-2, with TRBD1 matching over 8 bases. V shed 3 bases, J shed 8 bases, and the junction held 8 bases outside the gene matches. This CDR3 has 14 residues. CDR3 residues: CASSFARGRPGYTF. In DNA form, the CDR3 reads TGTGCCAGCAGTTTCGCCAGGGGGCGCCCGGGCTACACCTTC.

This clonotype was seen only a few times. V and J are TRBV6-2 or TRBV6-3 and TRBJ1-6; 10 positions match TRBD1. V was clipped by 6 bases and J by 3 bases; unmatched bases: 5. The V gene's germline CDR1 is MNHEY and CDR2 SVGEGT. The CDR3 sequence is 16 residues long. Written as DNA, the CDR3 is TGTGCCAGCAGCCCCGGGACAGGGGTCTATAATTCACCCCTCCACTTT. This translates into CASSPGTGVYNSPLHF.

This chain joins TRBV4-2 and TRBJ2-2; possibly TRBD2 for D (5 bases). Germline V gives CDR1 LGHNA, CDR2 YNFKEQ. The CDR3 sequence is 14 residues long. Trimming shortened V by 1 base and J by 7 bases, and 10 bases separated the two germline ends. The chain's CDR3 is CASSQGLAGGELFF. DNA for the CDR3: TGTGCCAGCAGCCAAGGGCTAGCTGGCGGGGAGCTGTTTTTT.

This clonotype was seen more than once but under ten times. The CDR3 loop reads CASSLKGGSRRWTQYF. The CDR3 DNA sequence: TGTGCCAGCAGTTTGAAGGGGGGCTCTCGAAGGTGGACCCAGTACTTC. The chain uses TRBV28 and TRBJ2-5; D may match TRBD1 or TRBD2 (6 bases each). This CDR3 has 16 residues. Trimming took 3 bases from V and 7 from J, leaving 21 bases between them. Germline CDR1 is MDHEN and CDR2 is SYDVKM.

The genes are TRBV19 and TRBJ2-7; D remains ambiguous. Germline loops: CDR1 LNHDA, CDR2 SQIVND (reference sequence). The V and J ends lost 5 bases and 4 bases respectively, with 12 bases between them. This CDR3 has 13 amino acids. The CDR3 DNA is TGTGCCAGTAGTCGGGCCCATCTTTACGAGCAGTACTTC. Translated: CASSRAHLYEQYF.

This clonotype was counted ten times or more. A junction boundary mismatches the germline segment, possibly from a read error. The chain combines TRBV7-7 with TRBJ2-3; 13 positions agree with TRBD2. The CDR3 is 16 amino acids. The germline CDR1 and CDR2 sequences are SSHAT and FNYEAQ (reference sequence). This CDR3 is CASSLLAGGQTDTQYF. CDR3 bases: TGTGCTAGCAGCTTACTAGCGGGGGGGCAAACAGATACGCAGTATTTT.

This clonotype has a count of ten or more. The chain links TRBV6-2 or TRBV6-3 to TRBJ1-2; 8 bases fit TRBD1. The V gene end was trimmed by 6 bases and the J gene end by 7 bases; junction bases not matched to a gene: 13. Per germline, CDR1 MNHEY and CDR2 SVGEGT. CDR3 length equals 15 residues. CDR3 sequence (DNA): TGTGCCAGCAGAACAACAGGGGGACGTTTAGGTGGCTACACCTTC. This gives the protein CASRTTGGRLGGYTF.

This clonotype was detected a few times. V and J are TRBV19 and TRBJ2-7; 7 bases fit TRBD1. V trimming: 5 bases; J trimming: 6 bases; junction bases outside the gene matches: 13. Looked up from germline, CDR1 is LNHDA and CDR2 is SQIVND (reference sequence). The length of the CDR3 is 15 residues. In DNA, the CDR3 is TGTGCCAGTAGTGACCCCGACAGGGTTGACTCCGAGCAGTACTTC. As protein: CASSDPDRVDSEQYF.

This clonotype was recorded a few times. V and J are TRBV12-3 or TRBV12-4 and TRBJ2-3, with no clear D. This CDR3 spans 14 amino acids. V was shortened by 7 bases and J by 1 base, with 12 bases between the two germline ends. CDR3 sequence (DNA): TGTGCCAGCACCTTTCACGTGGGCACAGATACGCAGTATTTT. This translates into CASTFHVGTDTQYF.

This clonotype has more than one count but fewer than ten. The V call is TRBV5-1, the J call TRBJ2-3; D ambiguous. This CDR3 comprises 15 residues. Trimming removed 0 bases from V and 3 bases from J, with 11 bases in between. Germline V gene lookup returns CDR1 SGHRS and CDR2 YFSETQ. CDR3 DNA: TGCGCCAGCAGCTTGGAGGTAGACTGGACAGATACGCAGTATTTT. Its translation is CASSLEVDWTDTQYF.

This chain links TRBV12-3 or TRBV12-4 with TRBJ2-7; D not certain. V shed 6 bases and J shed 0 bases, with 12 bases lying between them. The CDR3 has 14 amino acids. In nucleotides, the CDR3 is TGTGCCAGCAGAGTCGGACCGAACTCCTACGAGCAGTACTTC. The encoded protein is CASRVGPNSYEQYF.

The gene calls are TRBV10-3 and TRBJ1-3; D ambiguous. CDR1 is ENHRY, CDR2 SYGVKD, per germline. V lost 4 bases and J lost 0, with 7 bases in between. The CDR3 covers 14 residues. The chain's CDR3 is CAISGRTSGNTIYF. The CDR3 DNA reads TGTGCCATCAGTGGCAGAACCTCTGGAAACACCATATATTTT.